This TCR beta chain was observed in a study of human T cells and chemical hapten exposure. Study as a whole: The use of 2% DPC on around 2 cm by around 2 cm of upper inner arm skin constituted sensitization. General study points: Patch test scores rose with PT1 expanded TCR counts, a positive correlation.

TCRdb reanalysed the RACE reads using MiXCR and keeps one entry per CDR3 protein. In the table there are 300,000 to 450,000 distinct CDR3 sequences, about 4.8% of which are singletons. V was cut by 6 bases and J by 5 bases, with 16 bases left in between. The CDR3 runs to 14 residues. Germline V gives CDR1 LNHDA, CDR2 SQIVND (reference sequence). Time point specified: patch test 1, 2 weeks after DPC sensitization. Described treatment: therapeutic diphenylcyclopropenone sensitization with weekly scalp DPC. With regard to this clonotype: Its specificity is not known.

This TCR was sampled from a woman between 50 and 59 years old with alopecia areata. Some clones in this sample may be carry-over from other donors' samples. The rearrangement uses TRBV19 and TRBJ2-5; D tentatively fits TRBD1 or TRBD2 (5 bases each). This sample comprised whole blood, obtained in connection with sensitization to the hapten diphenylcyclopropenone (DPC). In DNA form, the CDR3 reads TGTGCCAGTAGACCACCGGGACCGGGGGAGACCCAGTACTTC. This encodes CASRPPGPGETQYF.